This TCR beta chain was documented in a study of OX40 agonist ivuxolimab in advanced cancers. Study-level information: One hepatocellular carcinoma and a couple of cutaneous melanoma patients partially responded. Regarding the study as a whole: There were also nonresponders showing low normalized T-cell clonal expansion. The expanded peripheral T cells' antigen specificity was not determined.

V was pared by 4 bases and J by 0 bases, with 8 bases of the junction left unmatched. CDR3 length equals 18 residues. Germline V lookup: CDR1 SGHRS, CDR2 YFSETQ. The sample holds one count of this clone. The antigen is unknown. Exclusion of a patient followed from autoimmune disease history or systemic immunosuppression. Using immunoSEQ multiplex PCR, the repertoire was profiled, and TCRdb retains in-frame clones only, with some absent. The table includes fewer than 50,000 clones, less than 90% detected once. The TCR originated in an adult with an advanced solid tumor such as melanoma, head and neck, liver or kidney cancer. V is TRBV5-1 and J is TRBJ2-6; 9 nucleotides agree with TRBD1. The sequencing used CD4+ or CD8+ T cells sorted from blood, collected in a trial of the OX40 agonist ivuxolimab. Here the CDR3 DNA reads TGCGCCAGCAGCGGACAGGGGTCGGCAAGCTCTGGGGCCAACGTCCTGACTTTC. Translated: CASSGQGSASSGANVLTF.